These 6 T cell receptor beta chains were sequenced from one sample in a study of blood T cell repertoires in COVID-19. Assay used: immunoSEQ multiplex PCR; TCRdb lists only in-frame clones, some missing. The sample includes some 200,000 clones, approximately 79% seen only once; the top ten take roughly 28%. Sequences were obtained from peripheral blood. The origin of the receptors is a woman between 65 and 79 years old with acute or convalescent COVID-19.

The chain links TRBV6-5 to TRBJ1-4; weak D call: TRBD1 (6 bases). Trimming cost V 4 bases and J 0 bases, with 12 bases left between them. This CDR3 has 16 amino acids. Germline CDR1 reads MNHEY; CDR2 reads SVGAGI. CDR3 sequence reads: CASSSLRGATNEKLFF. CDR3 DNA: TGTGCCAGCAGTTCCCTCAGGGGAGCAACTAATGAAAAACTGTTTTTT.

The J gene is TRBJ2-7, the V gene TRBV5-1, with 7 bases identical to TRBD1. Germline lookup yields CDR1 SGHRS and CDR2 YFSETQ. V gave up 4 bases and J gave up 1 base; unmatched junction bases: 11. This CDR3 spans 16 amino acids. The CDR3 DNA reads as TGCGCCAGCAGCGCTAGGACAGGCCACACGTCCTACGAGCAGTACTTC. Translated, it gives CASSARTGHTSYEQYF.

The chain combines TRBV19 with TRBJ2-1; 8 bases fit TRBD2. V was clipped by 7 bases and J by 9 bases; unmatched bases: 14. CDR1 is LNHDA, CDR2 SQIVND, per germline (reference sequence). The CDR3 runs 15 residues. The CDR3 reads CASTSRSGRSGEQFF. The CDR3 nucleotides read TGTGCCAGTACCTCGAGAAGCGGGAGATCTGGTGAGCAGTTCTTC.

The CDR3 sequence: CASSLPSVDEQFF. The CDR3 nucleotides read TGTGCCAGCAGCTTGCCTAGCGTCGATGAGCAGTTCTTC. The V gene is TRBV7-2, the J gene TRBJ2-1; the D gene is possibly TRBD2 (6 bases). In germline, CDR1 is SGHTA, CDR2 FQGNSA. V was pared by 3 bases and J by 8 bases, with 11 bases between. The CDR3 length is 13 residues.

V and J are TRBV7-9 and TRBJ2-3; 10 positions agree with TRBD1. The junction had 16 bases not matched to a gene; V was cut back by 5 bases and J by 5 bases. This CDR3 has 18 amino acids. Germline CDR1 reads SEHNR; CDR2 reads FQNEAQ (reference sequence). CDR3 DNA: TGTGCCAGCAGCCCAGCAGGCCCCGGGACAGGGGTATTAGATACGCAGTATTTT. Amino acid sequence: CASSPAGPGTGVLDTQYF.

The genes are TRBV20-1 and TRBJ2-7, with D possibly being TRBD1 (6 bases). Trimming shortened V by 4 bases and J by 5 bases, and 9 bases separated the two germline ends. The germline CDR1 and CDR2 sequences are DFQATT and SNEGSKA (reference sequence). There are 11 residues in the CDR3. This chain's CDR3 is CSAKQGNEQYF. For the CDR3, the DNA is TGCAGTGCTAAACAGGGAAACGAGCAGTACTTC.